Below, 11 T cell receptor beta chains from the same sample are listed, as sequenced in a study of Graves' ophthalmopathy and Graves' hyperthyroidism. TCR beta CDR3 amplification used RNA transcripts. RT-PCR was first run with HTBI primers, then multiplex PCR in a second round. Each CDR3 protein gets one entry after TCRdb re-called the multiplex PCR reads with MiXCR. Of fewer than 600,000 distinct CDR3 sequences in the sample, approximately 15% were seen once. The sequencing input was blood. These receptors were collected from a woman aged 25 to 39 with Graves' ophthalmopathy.

This rearrangement joins TRBV30 to TRBJ1-6, with 8 bases identical to TRBD1. There are 13 residues in the CDR3. Trimming took 5 bases from V and 5 from J; bases not matched to a gene: 2. Per germline, CDR1 GTSNPN and CDR2 SVGIG (reference sequence). The CDR3 sequence is CAWLGQDNSPLHF. In DNA, the CDR3 is TGTGCCTGGCTGGGACAGGATAATTCACCCCTCCACTTT.

This clonotype came up many times. The chain carries TRBV27 and TRBJ2-7; D could derive from TRBD1 or TRBD2 (5 bases each). The V end lost 6 bases, the J end lost 6 bases, and 18 bases lay between the germline ends. The length of the CDR3 is 14 residues. CDR1 is MNHEY and CDR2 is SMNVEV in the germline V gene (reference sequence). DNA of the CDR3: TGTGCCAGCAGCCCAGGGCTAGCCCGCGTCGAGCAGTACTTC. This translates into CASSPGLARVEQYF.

This clonotype occurred many times. The CDR3 DNA is TGCGCCAGCAGCTGGGGACAGGGATATGGCTACACCTTC. It encodes CASSWGQGYGYTF. This chain links TRBV5-1 with TRBJ1-2, with 9 bases matching TRBD1. Germline trimming cut 3 bases from V and 5 bases from J; bases unmatched to any gene: 2. Germline-derived CDR1 and CDR2 are SGHRS and YFSETQ. The CDR3 is made up of 13 amino acids. Based on the CDR3 plus reference TRBV5-1 and TRBJ1-2, the full variable domain is KAGVTQTPRYLIKTRGQQVTLSCSPISGHRSVSWYQQTPGQGLQFLFEYFSETQRNKGNFPGRFSGRQFSNSRSEMNVSTLELGDSALYLCASSWGQGYGYTFGSGTRLTVV.

This clonotype was detected many times. The chain couples TRBV28 to TRBJ2-7, with TRBD1 identical over 9 bases. The CDR3 loop spans 15 amino acids. Per germline, CDR1 MDHEN and CDR2 SYDVKM. With V trimmed by 7 bases and J by 5 bases, 12 bases remained unmatched. The CDR3: CASTRPGQGKNEQYF. The CDR3 region has the DNA TGTGCCAGCACCCGACCGGGACAGGGTAAGAACGAGCAGTACTTC.

This clonotype showed up many times. The rearrangement uses TRBV6-1 and TRBJ1-1; a possible D gene is TRBD1 (5 bases). Per the germline V gene, CDR1 is MNHNS and CDR2 is SASEGT. The CDR3 length is 12 residues. Trimming pared 11 bases from V and 5 bases from J, leaving 15 bases between. CDR3 protein: CAGGRDWTEAFF. CDR3 sequence (DNA): TGTGCCGGGGGTCGGGACTGGACTGAAGCTTTCTTT.

This clonotype was observed a few times. The chain joins TRBV14 to TRBJ1-1; tentatively, D is TRBD1 (5 bases). The CDR3 totals 17 residues. V lost 2 bases and J 3 bases, leaving 19 bases between the germline ends. The V gene's germline CDR1 is SGHDN and CDR2 FVKESK. This CDR3 is CASSQYRNGLFHTEAFF. In DNA form, the CDR3 reads TGTGCCAGCAGCCAATACAGGAACGGACTTTTTCACACTGAAGCTTTCTTT.

This clonotype was observed at least ten times. This chain joins TRBV30 and TRBJ2-2; D gene uncertain. From germline, CDR1 is GTSNPN and CDR2 SVGIG (reference sequence). There are 16 residues in the CDR3. Between the trimmed V and J ends, which lost 5 bases and 0 bases, there was a span of 16 bases. The CDR3 loop is CAWSNLAPTNTGELFF. DNA of the CDR3: TGTGCCTGGTCGAATTTGGCACCGACGAACACCGGGGAGCTGTTTTTT.

This clonotype was detected ten times or more. The chain combines TRBV11-2 with TRBJ1-1; D uncertain. This CDR3 is built from 13 residues. Per the germline V gene, CDR1 is SGHAT and CDR2 is FQNNGV. The V end was cut by 0 bases, the J end by 7 bases, with 9 bases between. The CDR3 is CASSLEPRNEAFF. CDR3 sequence (DNA): TGTGCCAGCAGCTTAGAACCGCGTAATGAAGCTTTCTTT.

This clonotype has at least ten counts. The rearrangement joins TRBV29-1 to TRBJ2-2; D remains unclear. The CDR3 sequence is 13 residues long. Germline CDR1 and CDR2: SQVTM and ANQGSEA. The germline V and J ends were trimmed by 6 bases and 0 bases, with 8 bases remaining between them. This CDR3 is CSVGITNTGELFF. CDR3 DNA: TGCAGCGTGGGCATAACGAACACCGGGGAGCTGTTTTTT.

Comment on this clonotype: One end of the junction fails to match germline, which may point to a read error. The chain joins TRBV3-1 to TRBJ2-5, with TRBD1 matching 7 bases. Looked up from germline, CDR1 is LGHDT and CDR2 is YNNKEL (reference sequence). The CDR3 spans 12 residues. The CDR3 DNA sequence: TGTGCCAGCAGCCAAGAAGGGCAGGGGGACGACTTC. Encoded protein: CASSQEGQGDDF.

This clonotype was counted many times. The rearrangement links TRBV19 to TRBJ1-1; 9 bases align to TRBD1. The CDR3 runs 16 residues. Trimming cost V 4 bases and J 1 base; bases outside gene matches: 7. Germline values: CDR1 LNHDA, CDR2 SQIVND (reference sequence). The CDR3 protein is CASSTRPGQGNTEAFF. Here the CDR3 DNA reads TGTGCCAGTAGTACTCGGCCGGGACAGGGGAACACTGAAGCTTTCTTT. The entire variable domain, with the rest obtained from reference TRBV19 and TRBJ1-1, is as follows: DGGITQSPKYLFRKEGQNVTLSCEQNLNHDAMYWYRQDPGQGLRLIYYSQIVNDFQKGDIAEGYSVSREKKESFPLTVTSAQKNPTAFYLCASSTRPGQGNTEAFFGQGTRLTVV.